This T cell receptor (beta chain) came from a study of T cell clones after liver transplantation. Overall study context: Timepoints were pre-transplant, pre-withdrawal, and after withdrawal was completed or failed.

Produced via immunoSEQ multiplex PCR; TCRdb's table is partial and in-frame only. Found here are some 80,000 clones, over 80% of them singletons; the top ten hold around 0.45%. The ends were cut back, 0 bases at V and 6 bases at J, with 16 bases in the middle. The CDR3 is 15 residues long. Germline V CDR1 and CDR2: SGDLS, YYNGEE. The sequences come from CD4+ T cells from blood, collected about 46 months after liver transplant. The sequence came from a human patient who received a liver transplant. Among the T cells, some may be from the graft donor. V usage is TRBV9 and J usage is TRBJ2-7; D is ambiguous. CDR3 nucleotides: TGTGCCAGCAGCGTAGATCCGGTCTCGGTTTTCGAGCAGTACTTC. Its translation is CASSVDPVSVFEQYF. The full variable domain, in which reference TRBV9 and TRBJ2-7 provide the parts outside the CDR3, is DSGVTQTPKHLITATGQRVTLRCSPRSGDLSVYWYQQSLDQGLQFLIQYYNGEERAKGNILERFSAQQFPDLHSELNLSSLELGDSALYFCASSVDPVSVFEQYFGPGTRLTVT.